Listed here are 9 T cell receptor beta chains from one sample, sequenced in a study of blood T cell repertoires in COVID-19. The assay was immunoSEQ multiplex PCR, and TCRdb's table has in-frame clones only and misses some. The sample contains some 200,000 clones, approximately 86% of which appear only once. Sequenced material: PBMCs or T cells enriched from blood (not recorded which). The receptor source for this set is a woman aged 60-75 years with acute COVID-19.

V usage is TRBV27 and J usage is TRBJ1-2; perhaps TRBD1 as D (5 bases). V gave up 4 bases and J gave up 4 bases, with 10 bases separating them. Germline CDR1 reads MNHEY; CDR2 reads SMNVEV (reference sequence). The CDR3 runs 13 residues. CDR3 in amino acids: CASSSRDSYGYTF. The CDR3 DNA follows: TGTGCCAGCAGTTCCCGGGACTCCTATGGCTACACCTTC.

The chain uses TRBV9 and TRBJ2-7; 10 positions match TRBD1. Germline CDR1 is SGDLS and CDR2 is YYNGEE. With V trimmed by 0 bases and J by 4 bases, 4 bases remained unmatched. The CDR3 runs to 15 residues. CDR3 bases: TGTGCCAGCAGCGTAGAGGGGACAGGGGTGTACGAGCAGTACTTC. Protein sequence: CASSVEGTGVYEQYF.

CDR3 sequence reads: CASSLAGGFYEQFF. For the CDR3, the DNA is TGTGCCAGCAGCTTGGCGGGAGGGTTCTATGAGCAGTTCTTC. The rearrangement links TRBV7-9 to TRBJ2-1; 9 bases fit TRBD2. V trimming: 3 bases; J trimming: 8 bases; junction bases outside the gene matches: 5. CDR1 and CDR2 (germline): SEHNR, FQNEAQ (reference sequence). This CDR3 contains 14 residues.

CDR3 DNA sequence: TGTGCCAGCAGCTTACATCAGGGGAGCGATCAGCCCCAGCATTTT. This encodes CASSLHQGSDQPQHF. The rearrangement uses TRBV7-9 and TRBJ1-5; TRBD1 might be the D (6 bases). Germline assignment: CDR1 SEHNR and CDR2 FQNEAQ (reference sequence). The V end was cut by 2 bases, the J end by 5 bases, with 13 bases between. The CDR3 runs to 15 residues.

This rearrangement joins TRBV3-1 (or the pseudogene TRBV3-2) to TRBJ2-7; perhaps TRBD1 as D (5 bases). The CDR3 sequence is 14 residues long. V lost 10 bases and J lost 5, with 21 bases in between. Looked up from germline, CDR1 is LGHDT and CDR2 is YNNKEL (reference sequence). CDR3 DNA: TGTGCCACTGGGCCCCTTCCAGGGCGGCACGAGCAGTACGTC. This gives the protein CATGPLPGRHEQYV.

This clone was observed once. The chain joins TRBV4-3 to TRBJ2-2; tentative D call: TRBD1 (6 bases). CDR3 length: 15 amino acids. Germline CDR1 and CDR2: LGHNA and YSLEER. The ends were cut back, 4 bases at V and 2 bases at J, with 11 bases in the middle. The CDR3 loop is CASSPDSENTGELFF. In DNA form, the CDR3 reads TGCGCCAGCAGCCCGGACAGTGAAAACACCGGGGAGCTGTTTTTT.

The chain is built from TRBV6-1 and TRBJ2-1, with a tentative D call TRBD1 (6 bases). This CDR3 region has 16 residues. The V and J ends lost 4 bases and 0 bases respectively, with 13 bases between them. Per germline, CDR1 MNHNS and CDR2 SASEGT. The CDR3 region is CASSGRPGDSYNEQFF. CDR3 nucleotides: TGTGCCAGCAGTGGAAGGCCAGGGGACTCCTACAATGAGCAGTTCTTC.

The chain has TRBV20-1 and TRBJ1-2; D is perhaps TRBD1 (5 bases). V gave up 6 bases and J gave up 8 bases, with 10 bases separating them. The CDR3 contains 10 residues. Germline V gene data show CDR1 as DFQATT and CDR2 as SNEGSKA (reference sequence). DNA for the CDR3: TGCAGTGCCCCTGACAGAGGCTACACCTTC. Protein sequence: CSAPDRGYTF.

CDR3 in amino acids: CASSLGGWATQYF. Written as DNA, the CDR3 is TGTGCCAGCAGTTTAGGAGGGTGGGCGACCCAGTACTTC. This chain joins TRBV28 and TRBJ2-5; TRBD2 is a possible D gene (6 bases). The CDR3 runs 13 residues. Trimming left V 2 bases short and J 7 bases short, with 11 bases between. The germline V gene encodes CDR1 MDHEN and CDR2 SYDVKM.